This T cell receptor beta chain appears in the sequencing data of a study of blood T cell repertoires in COVID-19 (dated by TCRdb to the early 2020s). In terms of the full investigation: The collaborator samples originated in the United States, Italy and Spain and spanned the acute and convalescent phases of COVID-19. The material from the prospective study consisted of cDNA or gDNA derived from T cells, B-cell-depleted T cells, or PBMCs. Subjects who had been exposed to COVID-19, were actively infected with it, or had recovered from it provided the deeply sampled blood TCRbeta repertoires that made up the dataset. A freely available public database, intended as a resource for researchers studying the immune response to SARS-CoV-2, is where the repertoires were released. The samples were drawn from the first 160 participants of the ongoing ImmuneRACE study and from 1,254 subjects provided by 6 global collaborators. A de-identified subject ID, COVID-19 status, age in years and sex were almost always included in the sample metadata. HLA class I and class II types, where available, came from metadata supplied by the sample provider rather than from assay-based typing. The study at large found these results: The quantity of clinical and demographic metadata differed by source and by participant and was supplied without curation.

Whole blood was collected in K2EDTA tubes by collaborating institutions according to the institutions' own protocols. For TCRbeta analysis, collaborator samples were shipped as frozen whole blood, as isolated PBMCs, or as DNA extracted from either sample type. Taken from cysteine to phenylalanine, the CDR3 has 14 residues. Solely the CDR3 DNA is kept, with 42 bases framed from the first base. The trim is 0 bases for V and 2 bases for J, with a gap of 9 bases between the germline ends. Per the germline V gene, SGHRS is the CDR1 and YFSETQ is the CDR2. With respect to this clone: It lacks a known antigen. Base quality data are lacking; no much larger clone is found one base away.

The immunoSEQ Assay, a bias-controlled multiplex PCR, was used to amplify TCRbeta CDR3 regions from genomic DNA. On the authors' methods: Nucleated cell counts per sample were estimated from amplification of reference gene primers within the assay. Sequence reads were collapsed and filtered to measure the absolute abundance of every unique TCRbeta CDR3 rearrangement. For each sample, productive Simpson clonality was calculated as the square root of Simpson's diversity index across productive rearrangements. TCRdb's version of the immuneACCESS table is confined to in-frame rearrangements and falls short of the full clone set. An unresolved V gene accounts for under half of the shortfall where checked; the remainder is of unknown origin. Clonal size and the V and J genes are those of that table, whereas D and trimming came from the DNA. The sample table contains some 110,000 clones; only one count was recorded for 60% to 85% of them. The ten largest clones add up to around 6.6% of the sample.

The rearrangement combines TRBV5-1 with TRBJ2-7; the D region possibly corresponds to TRBD1 (5 bases align). The sequenced sample was peripheral blood. This TCR came from a man aged 70-80 years with acute or convalescent COVID-19. The nucleotide sequence is given as TGCGCCAGCAGCTTGGTGGGGCTGGCCTACGAGCAGTACTTC. This gives the protein CASSLVGLAYEQYF.